Below are 12 T cell receptor beta chains sequenced from a single sample in a study of T cells in Graves' hyperthyroidism and ophthalmopathy. TCR beta CDR3 sequences were amplified from RNA transcripts. The study used the HTBI primer set for a first-round RT-PCR of the TCR CDR3. A single record per CDR3 protein comes from TCRdb applying MiXCR to the multiplex PCR reads. The sample lists hundreds of thousands of distinct CDR3 sequences, about a sixth occurring once. Sequencing was done on a sample of blood. Receptor source: a woman younger than 45 with Graves' hyperthyroidism.

J is TRBJ1-5 and V is TRBV19, with D perhaps TRBD1 (5 bases). The ends were cut back, 3 bases at V and 7 bases at J, with 13 bases in the middle. CDR3 length: 14 residues. CDR1 is LNHDA and CDR2 is SQIVND in the germline V gene (reference sequence). The CDR3 coding sequence is TGTGCCAGTAGTATCTTCGGCGGGGACCAGCCCCAGCATTTT. This translates into CASSIFGGDQPQHF. Filled out from reference TRBV19 and TRBJ1-5, the complete variable domain reads DGGITQSPKYLFRKEGQNVTLSCEQNLNHDAMYWYRQDPGQGLRLIYYSQIVNDFQKGDIAEGYSVSREKKESFPLTVTSAQKNPTAFYLCASSIFGGDQPQHFGDGTRLSIL.

Regarding this clonotype: It may be a read error: a sequence one base away is much more abundant. The rearrangement links TRBV20-1 to TRBJ2-3, with 11 positions matching TRBD2. CDR1 is DFQATT and CDR2 is SNEGSKA in the germline V gene (reference sequence). This CDR3 region has 15 residues. CDR3 DNA sequence: TGCAGTGCTAGAATGGGACTAGCGGACACATATACGCAGTATTTT. Translation gives CSARMGLADTYTQYF.

This clonotype has more than one count but fewer than ten. The chain links TRBV4-2 to TRBJ2-7; D is possibly TRBD1 (5 bases). Germline V lookup: CDR1 LGHNA, CDR2 YNFKEQ. Trimming left V 3 bases short and J 3 bases short, with 21 bases between. The CDR3 is made up of 17 amino acids. Here the CDR3 DNA reads TGTGCCAGCAGCCACCCTTTGACAGTAAAGGAACACTACGAGCAGTACTTC. Translated: CASSHPLTVKEHYEQYF.

This sequence joins TRBV6-2 or TRBV6-3 and TRBJ2-1; 8 bases map to TRBD2. CDR3 length: 16 amino acids. After removal of 6 bases from V and 2 bases from J, the junction contained 9 bases not matched to a gene. Germline-derived CDR1 and CDR2 are MNHEY and SVGEGT. The CDR3, as DNA: TGTGCCAGCAGCCGACTAGCGTTTACCACCTACAATGAGCAGTTCTTC. This gives the protein CASSRLAFTTYNEQFF.

Ten or more counts support this clonotype. J is TRBJ2-7 and V is TRBV30; 7 bases match TRBD2. CDR1 and CDR2 from the germline V gene are GTSNPN and SVGIG (reference sequence). V shed 2 bases, J shed 3 bases, and the junction held 7 bases outside the gene matches. The CDR3 sequence is 14 residues long. Here the CDR3 reads CAWSPLATHYEQYF. The DNA for the CDR3 is TGTGCCTGGAGTCCACTAGCGACCCACTACGAGCAGTACTTC.

This clonotype was detected many times. The gene calls are TRBV6-1 and TRBJ2-1; the D is unclear. V was pared by 5 bases and J by 4 bases, with 15 bases between. The CDR3 is made up of 15 amino acids. Germline assignment: CDR1 MNHNS and CDR2 SASEGT. The CDR3 region is CASSRPFPPYNEQFF. The DNA for the CDR3 is TGTGCCAGCAGTAGACCCTTTCCCCCGTACAATGAGCAGTTCTTC.

This clonotype occurred many times. This sequence joins TRBV7-2 and TRBJ1-5; D unclear. Trimming left V 5 bases short and J 6 bases short, with 11 bases between. The germline V gene has CDR1 SGHTA and CDR2 FQGNSA. This CDR3 is built from 13 residues. The CDR3 bases are TGTGCCAGCAGCCCCCACACGGGTCAGCCCCAGCATTTT. This sequence encodes CASSPHTGQPQHF.

This clonotype was seen ten or more times. Written as DNA, the CDR3 is TGTGCCAGCCGTACCAGCGGGAGGGACTACGAGCAGTACTTC. Translating gives CASRTSGRDYEQYF. The J gene is TRBJ2-7, the V gene TRBV6-7; TRBD2 agrees at 10 bases. TRBV6-7 is an ORF, and what it does is uncertain. This CDR3 has 14 amino acids. The V gene end was trimmed by 8 bases and the J gene end by 3 bases; junction bases not matched to a gene: 7.

This chain joins TRBV12-3 or TRBV12-4 and TRBJ1-2, with no clear D. CDR3 length: 18 amino acids. V lost 5 bases, J lost 0 bases, and 22 bases lay in between. This chain's CDR3 is CASSPFNTAANSNYGYTF. The CDR3 coding sequence is TGTGCCAGCAGTCCGTTCAACACAGCAGCGAATTCTAACTATGGCTACACCTTC.

This clonotype was counted many times. CDR3 sequence: CASGPGLAGVGNQETQYF. The CDR3 nucleotides are TGTGCTAGTGGCCCGGGACTAGCGGGAGTAGGCAACCAAGAGACCCAGTACTTC. The chain is built from TRBV12-5 and TRBJ2-5, with 14 bases matching TRBD2. The CDR3 runs 18 residues. From germline, CDR1 is LGHNT and CDR2 FRNRAP. V gave up 6 bases and J gave up 0 bases; unmatched junction bases: 9.

The chain employs TRBV20-1 and TRBJ2-7, with D hard to call. V was clipped by 0 bases and J by 3 bases, with 9 bases between them. The V gene's germline CDR1 is DFQATT and CDR2 SNEGSKA (reference sequence). CDR3 size: 13 residues. CDR3 coding DNA: TGCAGTGCTAGAGATCCCGACGTCTACGAGCAGTACTTC. Amino acids: CSARDPDVYEQYF.

This clonotype was counted between two and nine times. The chain couples TRBV11-2 to TRBJ2-5; 9 nucleotides agree with TRBD1. V was pared by 0 bases and J by 7 bases, with 9 bases of the junction left unmatched. The CDR3 runs 16 residues. Germline CDR1 SGHAT, CDR2 FQNNGV. CDR3 bases: TGTGCCAGCAGCTTAGATCGAAGTGACAGGGGGGTGACCCAGTACTTC. Translated, it gives CASSLDRSDRGVTQYF.